The T cell receptor beta chain under discussion was sequenced for a study of blood T cell repertoires in COVID-19. The germline V and J ends were trimmed by 5 bases and 3 bases, with 11 bases remaining between them. CDR3 length equals 13 residues. The germline gives CDR1 MNHEY, CDR2 SMNVEV (reference sequence). Libraries were prepared by immunoSEQ multiplex PCR; TCRdb keeps only in-frame clonotypes and omits some of them. Of roughly 400,000 clones detected, roughly 86% appear once; the ten largest clones hold roughly 2%. The chain carries TRBV27 and TRBJ2-7; D call uncertain. The receptor was derived from a woman in her thirties or forties with acute COVID-19. The specimen sequenced was PBMCs or T cells enriched from blood (not recorded which). CDR3 sequence reads: CASSPRVSYEQYF. CDR3 coding DNA: TGTGCCAGCAGTCCGAGAGTGAGCTACGAGCAGTACTTC.